Reported below is one T cell receptor beta chain. Antigen: not known. This sample was taken from a study of long-term antiretroviral therapy in people with HIV. Study conclusions and caveats: Dating from the mid-2000s to the late 2010s, the blood was possibly obtained under older ART regimens. Against controls, HIV repertoires showed narrower ranges of CDR3 length.

There are 13 residues in the CDR3. Germline V gene sequence: CDR1 SGHVS, CDR2 FQNEAQ. V was trimmed by 5 bases and J by 8 bases, leaving 13 bases between them. This was the immunoSEQ v3.0 assay at survey level. Each sample had sequencing targeting about 35,000-50,000 T-cell genomes. Produced via immunoSEQ multiplex PCR; TCRdb's table is partial and in-frame only. Here the sample spans 17,000 or so clones, roughly 73% being singletons. Every donor contributed at least one pre-ART and at least two post-ART PBMC samples. The chain has TRBV7-8 and TRBJ2-1, with D uncertain. The source material was unsorted PBMCs, sampled less than 2.2 years before starting antiretroviral therapy. The origin of this receptor is a man younger than 40 with HIV. In DNA form, the CDR3 reads TGTGCCAGCAGCCGCCCAGTTGGTTATGAGCAGTTCTTC. Amino acids: CASSRPVGYEQFF.